A single sample is the source of the 30 T cell receptor beta chains below, sequenced in a study of cytomegalovirus exposure and HLA in healthy donors. PCR employed 60 Vbeta and 13 Jbeta primers. Using immunoSEQ multiplex PCR, the repertoire was profiled, and TCRdb retains in-frame clones only, with some absent. Of about 150,000 clones in the sample, 77% were seen once. The sequencing input was PBMCs. These receptors were obtained from a woman aged 25 to 39 in good health and CMV-seropositive.

J is TRBJ1-2 and V is TRBV5-1; 10 bases align to TRBD1. Germline V CDR1 and CDR2: SGHRS, YFSETQ. The CDR3 has 14 residues. The ends lost 4 bases at V and 6 bases at J; junction bases unmatched: 6. The CDR3 is CASSRDRGNHGYTF. In DNA form, the CDR3 reads TGCGCCAGCAGCCGGGACAGGGGCAACCATGGCTACACCTTC.

This chain joins TRBV11-1 and TRBJ2-1, with TRBD2 matching over 7 bases. The CDR3 spans 17 residues. After removal of 5 bases from V and 0 bases from J, the junction contained 10 bases not matched to a gene. The germline CDR1 and CDR2 sequences are SGHAT and FQDESV (reference sequence). The CDR3 sequence: CASSPELALSSYNEQFF. The CDR3 nucleotides read TGTGCCAGCAGCCCCGAACTAGCGCTTAGCTCCTACAATGAGCAGTTCTTC. Combining the CDR3 with reference TRBV11-1 and TRBJ2-1 gives the whole variable domain EAEVAQSPRYKITEKSQAVAFWCDPISGHATLYWYRQILGQGPELLVQFQDESVVDDSQLPKDRFSAERLKGVDSTLKIQPAELGDSAMYLCASSPELALSSYNEQFFGPGTRLTVL.

The chain has TRBV10-2 and TRBJ2-3, with 7 positions matching TRBD2. Germline CDR1 and CDR2: WSHSY and SAAADI. This CDR3 has 13 amino acids. V lost 6 bases, J lost 0 bases, and 0 bases stayed unmatched. CDR3 DNA: TGCGCCAGCAGGGGAGGGAGCACAGATACGCAGTATTTT. Its protein product is CASRGGSTDTQYF.

This rearrangement joins TRBV6-4 to TRBJ1-2, with 10 bases fitting TRBD1. Germline V gene sequence: CDR1 MRHNA, CDR2 SNTAGT. V gave up 6 bases and J gave up 7 bases; unmatched junction bases: 5. This CDR3 contains 13 residues. In DNA, the CDR3 is TGTGCCAGCAGCGCGACAGGGGGCCTTGGCTACACCTTC. This encodes CASSATGGLGYTF.

V is TRBV5-1 and J is TRBJ2-1; 12 bases map to TRBD2. The CDR3 sequence is 16 residues long. CDR1 and CDR2 from the germline V gene are SGHRS and YFSETQ. V lost 4 bases, J lost 9 bases, and 11 bases stayed unmatched. CDR3 protein: CASSLIPGLAGREQFF. The CDR3, as DNA: TGCGCCAGCAGCCTCATACCGGGACTAGCGGGCCGTGAGCAGTTCTTC.

The chain has TRBV6-1 and TRBJ1-4, with D maybe TRBD1 (6 bases). The germline V and J ends were trimmed by 1 base and 8 bases, with 17 bases remaining between them. This CDR3 has 16 amino acids. Germline V gene data show CDR1 as MNHNS and CDR2 as SASEGT. In DNA, the CDR3 is TGTGCCAGCAGTGAAGGGAAGGGGGGGGGTAGAGAAAAACTGTTTTTT. Its protein product is CASSEGKGGGREKLFF.

V is TRBV27 and J is TRBJ2-7; 16 bases line up with TRBD2. V gave up 5 bases and J gave up 7 bases; unmatched junction bases: 11. This CDR3 region has 17 residues. Germline-derived CDR1 and CDR2 are MNHEY and SMNVEV (reference sequence). The CDR3 spells CASSAGTSGRERREQYF. The CDR3 region has the DNA TGTGCCAGCAGTGCCGGGACTAGCGGGAGGGAACGTCGAGAGCAGTACTTC.

There are a few counts of this clone. The J gene is TRBJ2-3, the V gene TRBV5-1; D unclear. The V and J ends lost 0 bases and 6 bases respectively, with 11 bases between them. This CDR3 has 14 residues. From germline, CDR1 is SGHRS and CDR2 YFSETQ. This CDR3 reads CASSLDQASDTQYF. For the CDR3, the DNA is TGCGCCAGCAGCTTGGACCAGGCGTCGGATACGCAGTATTTT.

This clone was counted a single time. J is TRBJ2-5 and V is TRBV7-8, with D maybe TRBD1 (5 bases). The ends were cut back, 1 base at V and 5 bases at J, with 8 bases in the middle. This CDR3 comprises 13 residues. CDR1 is SGHVS, CDR2 FQNEAQ, per germline. DNA for the CDR3: TGTGCCAGCAGCTTAGGGGGCAGGGAGACCCAGTACTTC. Protein product: CASSLGGRETQYF.

This rearrangement joins TRBV7-8 to TRBJ1-4, with 10 bases matching TRBD1. Germline CDR1 SGHVS, CDR2 FQNEAQ. The ends lost 6 bases at V and 6 bases at J; junction bases unmatched: 10. The CDR3 spans 16 residues. The CDR3 protein is CASRNRPGTGDEKLFF. In DNA, the CDR3 is TGTGCCAGCAGAAACCGCCCCGGGACAGGGGATGAAAAACTGTTTTTT. The entire variable domain, with the rest obtained from reference TRBV7-8 and TRBJ1-4, is as follows: GAGVSQSPRYKVAKRGQDVALRCDPISGHVSLFWYQQALGQGPEFLTYFQNEAQLDKSGLPSDRFFAERPEGSVSTLKIQRTQQEDSAVYLCASRNRPGTGDEKLFFGSGTQLSVL.

This chain links TRBV6-5 with TRBJ1-1; D is unresolved. The ends were cut back, 0 bases at V and 3 bases at J, with 8 bases in the middle. Germline CDR1 MNHEY, CDR2 SVGAGI. The CDR3 runs 14 residues. The CDR3 DNA follows: TGTGCCAGCAGTTACTCGCTCGGGGACACTGAAGCTTTCTTT. Its translation: CASSYSLGDTEAFF.

The V and J genes are TRBV27 and TRBJ2-7; 8 nucleotides agree with TRBD2. J lost 6 bases, V lost 4 bases, and 11 bases had no gene match. Per germline, CDR1 MNHEY and CDR2 SMNVEV (reference sequence). The CDR3 loop spans 15 amino acids. CDR3 amino acids: CASSSLGLGSREQYF. The CDR3 DNA follows: TGTGCCAGCAGTTCCCTGGGACTAGGGTCTCGCGAGCAGTACTTC.

A note on this clone: Other DNA sequences in the sample encode the same CDR3. This chain links TRBV5-6 with TRBJ2-7, with 8 bases aligning to TRBD1. Per the germline V gene, CDR1 is SGHDT and CDR2 is YYEEEE. The CDR3 covers 15 residues. The ends lost 0 bases at V and 2 bases at J; junction bases unmatched: 4. The DNA of the CDR3 is TGTGCCAGCAGCTTGGAAGTGGGACAGGCCTACGAGCAGTACTTC. Its protein is CASSLEVGQAYEQYF. The whole variable domain, filled in from reference TRBV5-6 and TRBJ2-7, reads DAGVTQSPTHLIKTRGQQVTLRCSPKSGHDTVSWYQQALGQGPQFIFQYYEEEERQRGNFPDRFSGHQFPNYSSELNVNALLLGDSALYLCASSLEVGQAYEQYFGPGTRLTVT.

The chain uses TRBV6-1 and TRBJ2-1; TRBD1 matches 9 bases. CDR1 and CDR2 from the germline V gene are MNHNS and SASEGT. This CDR3 is built from 17 residues. Losses at the gene ends were 2 bases for V and 4 bases for J; bases not matched to a gene: 9. CDR3 coding DNA: TGTGCCAGCAGTGAATTCGGACAGGGGAACTTTTACAATGAGCAGTTCTTC. The encoded protein is CASSEFGQGNFYNEQFF.

The rearrangement uses TRBV10-1 and TRBJ2-7; 8 bases are shared with TRBD1. Germline CDR1 is WNHNN and CDR2 is SYGVQD (reference sequence). There are 16 residues in the CDR3. Germline trimming cut 6 bases from V and 4 bases from J; bases unmatched to any gene: 14. The CDR3 protein is CASRDLKQGEKYEQYF. CDR3 nucleotides: TGCGCCAGCAGGGACCTCAAACAGGGGGAGAAATACGAGCAGTACTTC.

V usage is TRBV27 and J usage is TRBJ2-3; 9 bases fit TRBD1. This CDR3 region has 15 residues. Germline trimming cut 3 bases from V and 4 bases from J; bases unmatched to any gene: 5. Looked up from germline, CDR1 is MNHEY and CDR2 is SMNVEV (reference sequence). CDR3: CASSLGTGLADTQYF. In DNA, the CDR3 is TGTGCCAGCAGTTTGGGGACAGGGTTGGCAGATACGCAGTATTTT.

V and J are TRBV11-3 and TRBJ1-1; TRBD1 aligns across 7 bases. Germline lookup yields CDR1 SGHNT and CDR2 YENEEA. V was pared by 2 bases and J by 5 bases, with 17 bases of the junction left unmatched. This CDR3 has 18 residues. The CDR3, as DNA: TGTGCCAGCAGCTTATTTTGGATTCCCAGGGGGGAAGGGACTGAAGCTTTCTTT. It encodes CASSLFWIPRGEGTEAFF.

V and J are TRBV6-5 and TRBJ2-5; 9 nucleotides align to TRBD2. The CDR3 is 14 residues long. The V gene end was trimmed by 8 bases and the J gene end by 6 bases; junction bases not matched to a gene: 10. Germline assignment: CDR1 MNHEY and CDR2 SVGAGI. The CDR3 loop reads CASLGREGRKTQYF. The CDR3 nucleotides are TGTGCCAGCCTCGGGCGGGAGGGCAGAAAGACCCAGTACTTC.

This chain connects TRBV5-4 to TRBJ1-2, with 9 bases identical to TRBD1. Germline V gene data show CDR1 as SGHNT and CDR2 as YYREEE (reference sequence). V dropped 3 bases and J dropped 5; count of bases not matched to a gene: 2. The CDR3 has 13 amino acids. In DNA, the CDR3 is TGTGCCAGCAGCTGGGACAGGGATTATGGCTACACCTTC. Protein product: CASSWDRDYGYTF.

The chain carries TRBV29-1 and TRBJ2-4, with TRBD1 as a possible D gene (5 bases). Germline CDR1 and CDR2: SQVTM and ANQGSEA. There are 13 residues in the CDR3. The germline V and J ends were trimmed by 7 bases and 4 bases, with 14 bases remaining between them. CDR3 loop: CSAQQGQKNIQYF. The DNA of the CDR3 is TGCAGCGCCCAACAAGGACAAAAAAACATTCAGTACTTC. The whole variable domain, filled in from reference TRBV29-1 and TRBJ2-4, reads SAVISQKPSRDICQRGTSLTIQCQVDSQVTMMFWYRQQPGQSLTLIATANQGSEATYESGFVIDKFPISRPNLTFSTLTVSNMSPEDSSIYLCSAQQGQKNIQYFGAGTRLSVL.

There are a few counts of this clone. This chain uses TRBV19 with TRBJ1-1, with 7 nucleotides matching TRBD1. V was clipped by 0 bases and J by 8 bases; unmatched bases: 3. CDR1 and CDR2 (germline): LNHDA, SQIVND (reference sequence). This CDR3 spans 13 amino acids. CDR3 region: CASSIDTDREAFF. DNA for the CDR3: TGTGCCAGTAGTATAGATACGGACAGGGAAGCTTTCTTT.

The chain links TRBV5-5 to TRBJ2-5; 9 bases are shared with TRBD1. Trimming took 0 bases from V and 2 from J; bases not matched to a gene: 8. The CDR3 runs 17 residues. Germline CDR1 reads SGHKS; CDR2 reads YYEKEE (reference sequence). CDR3: CASSLVTGGSSQETQYF. CDR3 bases: TGTGCCAGCAGCTTGGTAACAGGGGGCTCTTCACAAGAGACCCAGTACTTC.

The rearrangement uses TRBV19 and TRBJ2-1; D possibly corresponds to TRBD1 (6 bases). Germline V gene sequence: CDR1 LNHDA, CDR2 SQIVND (reference sequence). The length of the CDR3 is 14 residues. Trimming cost V 8 bases and J 7 bases, with 18 bases left between them. CDR3 region: CASSSDRTGNEQFF. CDR3 bases: TGTGCCAGTTCGAGTGACAGGACGGGAAATGAGCAGTTCTTC.

The gene calls are TRBV5-6 and TRBJ1-2; D not resolved. The V gene lost 4 bases and the J gene lost 4 bases, with 17 bases spanning the gap. Germline CDR1 SGHDT, CDR2 YYEEEE. This CDR3 is 15 amino acids long. Here the CDR3 reads CASSHGKVISYGYTF. DNA for the CDR3: TGTGCCAGCAGCCACGGGAAGGTCATATCCTATGGCTACACCTTC.

This chain joins TRBV30 and TRBJ2-7; D is uncertain. With 0 bases removed from V and 1 base from J, the gap between germline ends came to 7 bases. The CDR3 extends over 13 amino acids. Looked up from germline, CDR1 is GTSNPN and CDR2 is SVGIG (reference sequence). CDR3 protein: CAWSVARSYEQYF. The CDR3 nucleotides read TGTGCCTGGAGTGTAGCCCGGTCCTACGAGCAGTACTTC.

The chain links TRBV11-2 to TRBJ2-1; 9 bases are shared with TRBD2. The CDR3 is made up of 15 amino acids. V lost 3 bases, J lost 4 bases, and 4 bases stayed unmatched. From germline, CDR1 is SGHAT and CDR2 FQNNGV. CDR3 bases: TGTGCCAGCAGCTTTATGCGGGAGGGGTACAATGAGCAGTTCTTC. This translates into CASSFMREGYNEQFF. Supplemented by reference TRBV11-2 and TRBJ2-1, the full variable domain reads EAGVAQSPRYKIIEKRQSVAFWCNPISGHATLYWYQQILGQGPKLLIQFQNNGVVDDSQLPKDRFSAERLKGVDSTLKIQPAKLEDSAVYLCASSFMREGYNEQFFGPGTRLTVL.

The chain recombines TRBV7-2 with TRBJ1-2, with 8 nucleotides matching TRBD1. CDR3 length: 14 residues. J gave up 6 bases and V 2 bases, and 5 bases lay outside the gene matches. The germline CDR1 and CDR2 sequences are SGHTA and FQGNSA. CDR3 coding DNA: TGTGCCAGCAGCTTACTACAGGACAGGGATGGCTACACCTTC. As protein: CASSLLQDRDGYTF.

This chain connects TRBV6-5 to TRBJ2-1; 9 positions match TRBD2. V trimming: 6 bases; J trimming: 7 bases; junction bases outside the gene matches: 4. Germline values: CDR1 MNHEY, CDR2 SVGAGI. The CDR3 extends over 13 amino acids. This CDR3 reads CASRAGGLNEQFF. CDR3 nucleotides: TGTGCCAGCAGAGCGGGAGGTCTAAATGAGCAGTTCTTC.

The chain links TRBV28 to TRBJ2-7; tentatively, D is TRBD2 (6 bases). The CDR3 spans 14 residues. V was clipped by 7 bases and J by 0 bases, with 13 bases between them. Germline lookup yields CDR1 MDHEN and CDR2 SYDVKM. The CDR3, as DNA: TGTGCCAGCATAGCCAGCGGGTACTCCTACGAGCAGTACTTC. It yields the protein CASIASGYSYEQYF.

The J gene is TRBJ2-1, the V gene TRBV5-1; D gene uncertain. The CDR3 totals 15 residues. In germline, CDR1 is SGHRS, CDR2 YFSETQ. Trimming stripped 3 bases from V and 0 bases from J, with 10 bases between. CDR3 amino acids: CASSYEDLSYNEQFF. The CDR3 DNA reads as TGCGCCAGCAGCTACGAGGATCTCTCCTACAATGAGCAGTTCTTC.